This T cell receptor beta chain derives from a study of tumor and adjacent non-tumor tissue in lung cancer. Study-level background: There were 11 to 12 adenocarcinoma, 2 squamous cell carcinoma and 1 small cell lung cancer cases. Patients were aged roughly 30 to 76, fewer than twelve men and 5 women, stage I to III.

Turning to this clonotype: Its cognate antigen is unknown. An end of the junction differs from the germline gene, which may be a read error.

The CDR3 loop spans 14 amino acids. Germline CDR1 MGHRA, CDR2 YSYEKL. TCRbeta libraries were built with three rounds of nested PCR, modified from ARM-PCR. One entry per CDR3 protein results from TCRdb running MiXCR on the multiplex PCR reads. Of 120,000 or so distinct CDR3 sequences in the sample, 66% were seen once. The study's findings and limits: In normal lung, the top 100 clones were significantly more dominant than in tumor.

RNA was extracted from bulk tissue without any cell sorting. Chemotherapy-naive patients with new lung cancer underwent thoracic surgery in China, August–November 2014. The chain employs TRBV4-1 and TRBJ1-1, with a possible D match to TRBD1 (5 bases). Sequencing used lung tumor tissue. The clonotype originates from a man aged 30 to 45 with non-small cell lung cancer. The CDR3 nucleotides are TGCGCCAGCAGCCCTAGACGGGGGAACACTGAAGCTCTCTTT. It translates to CASSPRRGNTEALF.